This entry is about one T cell receptor (beta chain). Here immunoSEQ multiplex PCR was the method, and the copy in TCRdb shows in-frame clones only, minus some. Of around 300,000 clones listed, more than 80% are singletons. Those who participated ranged in age from about 18 to 89 years and resided in 20 to 30 US areas. The sample originates from a study of blood T cell repertoires in COVID-19. In the study overall: T cells, B-cell-depleted T cells, or PBMCs provided the cDNA or gDNA that served as material.

V gave up 0 bases and J gave up 5 bases; unmatched junction bases: 8. The CDR3 sequence is 16 residues long. Germline CDR1 is SGHRS and CDR2 is YFSETQ. What was sequenced was PBMCs or T cells enriched from blood (not recorded which). This chain links TRBV5-1 with TRBJ2-5, with TRBD1 matching over 9 bases. The clonotype comes from a woman aged 25-40 years who had recovered from COVID-19. The CDR3 DNA reads TGCGCCAGCAGCTTGGCCGCCGGGACAGGGTTTGAGACCCAGTACTTC. Its translation is CASSLAAGTGFETQYF. The variable domain in full, completed from reference TRBV5-1 and TRBJ2-5, reads KAGVTQTPRYLIKTRGQQVTLSCSPISGHRSVSWYQQTPGQGLQFLFEYFSETQRNKGNFPGRFSGRQFSNSRSEMNVSTLELGDSALYLCASSLAAGTGFETQYFGPGTRLLVL.